This record concerns one T cell receptor (beta chain) sequence. The data are from a study of cytomegalovirus exposure and HLA in healthy donors. The CDR3 spans 14 residues. V lost 6 bases, J lost 0 bases, and 11 bases lay in between. CDR1 and CDR2 from the germline V gene are MNHEY and SVGAGI. Primers: 60 Vbeta forward and 13 Jbeta reverse. The table came from immunoSEQ multiplex PCR; TCRdb's copy has only in-frame clones and leaves some out. The sample carries around 150,000 clones, 82% recorded once. The receptor was isolated from a man aged 45 to 65 in good health and CMV-seropositive. Sequenced sample: PBMCs. The V and J genes are TRBV6-5 and TRBJ1-2, with D maybe TRBD1 (6 bases). CDR3 residues: CASSLRQANYGYTF. For the CDR3, the DNA is TGTGCCAGCAGCCTCCGACAGGCTAACTATGGCTACACCTTC.